Listed below are T cell receptor beta chains from one sample, sequenced in a study of blood T cell repertoires in COVID-19. Method: immunoSEQ multiplex PCR; TCRdb's copy keeps in-frame clones and lacks some. This repertoire shows some 110,000 clones, less than 90% found once; its top ten account for about 3.8%. The source material was peripheral blood. All receptors derive from a man over 45 with acute or convalescent COVID-19. Each CDR3 is given with its conserved first and last residue. A D gene is named only where the DNA matches it firmly. A row's size may be missing; if present it is once, few, many or a size class.

j_gene: TRBJ1-1; d_gene: TRBD1; abundance: -; v_gene: TRBV5-1; len: 16; CDR3aa: CASSLIGTGAGTEAFF; CDR3nt: TGCGCCAGCAGCTTAATCGGGACAGGGGCAGGGACTGAAGCTTTCTTT
j_gene: TRBJ1-3; d_gene: -; abundance: -; v_gene: TRBV5-1; len: 14; CDR3aa: CASSSGGSGNTIYF; CDR3nt: TGCGCCAGCAGCTCGGGGGGGAGCGGAAACACCATATATTTT
j_gene: TRBJ2-3; d_gene: -; abundance: few; v_gene: TRBV6-5; len: 15; CDR3aa: CASSYVLANTDTQYF; CDR3nt: TGTGCCAGCAGTTATGTACTAGCCAACACAGATACGCAGTATTTT
j_gene: TRBJ2-7; d_gene: TRBD2; abundance: -; v_gene: TRBV5-6; len: 14; CDR3aa: CASSLGLANYEQYF; CDR3nt: TGTGCCAGCAGCTTGGGACTAGCGAACTACGAGCAGTACTTC
j_gene: TRBJ2-2; d_gene: -; abundance: -; v_gene: TRBV7-3; len: 13; CDR3aa: CASSPFSAGELFF; CDR3nt: TGTGCCAGCAGCCCCTTCTCGGCCGGGGAGCTGTTTTTT
j_gene: TRBJ1-3; d_gene: -; abundance: -; v_gene: TRBV13; len: 16; CDR3aa: CASSPGDKFSGNTIYF; CDR3nt: TGTGCCAGCAGCCCCGGGGACAAGTTCTCTGGAAACACCATATATTTT
j_gene: TRBJ1-1; d_gene: TRBD1; abundance: few; v_gene: TRBV20-1; len: 11; CDR3aa: CSAYRGTEAFF; CDR3nt: TGCAGTGCTTACAGGGGCACTGAAGCTTTCTTT
j_gene: TRBJ1-6; d_gene: TRBD1; abundance: -; v_gene: TRBV6-5; len: 14; CDR3aa: CATTLQGGSSPLHF; CDR3nt: TGTGCCACCACCTTACAGGGGGGGAGTTCACCCCTCCACTTT
j_gene: TRBJ1-5; d_gene: TRBD1; abundance: -; v_gene: TRBV6-2/TRBV6-3; len: 16; CDR3aa: CASSYTDRGINQPQHF; CDR3nt: TGTGCCAGCAGTTACACGGACAGGGGAATTAACCAGCCCCAGCATTTT
j_gene: TRBJ1-2; d_gene: -; abundance: -; v_gene: TRBV12-3/TRBV12-4; len: 13; CDR3aa: CASSLIAGRGYTF; CDR3nt: TGTGCCAGCAGTTTAATCGCTGGGCGCGGCTACACCTTC
j_gene: TRBJ2-2; d_gene: TRBD1; abundance: -; v_gene: TRBV19; len: 14; CDR3aa: CASGQGMNTGELFF; CDR3nt: TGTGCCAGTGGACAGGGGATGAACACCGGGGAGCTGTTTTTT
j_gene: TRBJ2-5; d_gene: -; abundance: once; v_gene: TRBV11-1; len: 14; CDR3aa: CASSWYGVLETQYF; CDR3nt: TGTGCCAGCAGCTGGTATGGAGTTTTGGAGACCCAGTACTTC
j_gene: TRBJ1-5; d_gene: -; abundance: -; v_gene: TRBV3-1/TRBV3-2; len: 13; CDR3aa: CASSDSSNQPQHF; CDR3nt: TGTGCCAGCAGCGACAGCTCGAATCAGCCCCAGCATTTT
j_gene: TRBJ1-3; d_gene: TRBD1; abundance: -; v_gene: TRBV30; len: 17; CDR3aa: CAWSGGGTGASGNTIYF; CDR3nt: TGTGCCTGGAGTGGTGGGGGGACAGGAGCCTCTGGAAACACCATATATTTT